This TCR beta chain was found in a study of cytomegalovirus exposure and HLA in healthy donors. Turning to this clone: The antigen remains unidentified.

This CDR3 comprises 16 residues. Germline V gene sequence: CDR1 SGHTA, CDR2 FQGNSA. The ends were cut back, 5 bases at V and 1 base at J, with 14 bases in the middle. Study-wide results and limits: Some 17,000 TCR beta sequences were associated with HLA alleles at 0.05 false discovery rate in a later analysis. The study labeled around 160 TCR beta chains cytomegalovirus-associated.

The PCR made use of 60 Vbeta and 13 Jbeta primers. TCRdb's copy holds only in-frame clones and misses some; the assay was immunoSEQ multiplex PCR. This table has approximately 120,000 clones, about four fifths appearing once. This sequence was found in a woman aged 25 to 39 in good health and CMV-seronegative. This chain joins TRBV7-2 and TRBJ2-2; possibly TRBD2 for D (6 bases). The specimen sequenced was PBMCs. The CDR3 nucleotides read TGTGCCAGCAGCCCACCGGGGGAATGGAACACCGGGGAGCTGTTTTTT. Translating gives CASSPPGEWNTGELFF.